These 27 T cell receptor beta chains share one sample of origin, sequenced in a study of T-cell memory formation after mild COVID-19. One entry per CDR3 protein results from TCRdb running MiXCR on the 5' RACE reads. The sample lists 270,000 or so distinct CDR3 sequences, under 20% occurring once. The sequenced sample consisted of PBMCs or a T cell subset sorted from them (not recorded which). The receptor source for this set is a man aged 18-30 years who had mild COVID-19 (a few samples of this study predate the infection). Cell type and time point are not known.

The V call is TRBV2, the J call TRBJ2-3; D not certain. The CDR3 totals 10 residues. Trimming pared 8 bases from V and 5 bases from J, leaving 5 bases between. Looked up from germline, CDR1 is SNHLY and CDR2 is FYNNEI. For the CDR3, the DNA is TGTGCCAGCTGTGTAGATACGCAGTATTTT. Residues: CASCVDTQYF. The full variable domain, in which reference TRBV2 and TRBJ2-3 provide the parts outside the CDR3, is EPEVTQTPSHQVTQMGQEVILRCVPISNHLYFYWYRQILGQKVEFLVSFYNNEISEKSEIFDDQFSVERPDGSNFTLKIRSTKLEDSAMYFCASCVDTQYFGPGTRLTVL.

This chain links TRBV20-1 with TRBJ2-5; D is unresolved. Trimming took 7 bases from V and 1 from J, leaving 7 bases between them. CDR1 is DFQATT and CDR2 is SNEGSKA in the germline V gene (reference sequence). The CDR3 is made up of 11 amino acids. CDR3 amino acids: CSVMGQETQYF. In nucleotides, the CDR3 is TGCAGTGTGATGGGCCAAGAGACCCAGTACTTC.

This rearrangement joins TRBV6-5 to TRBJ2-2; 8 nucleotides align to TRBD1. Germline lookup yields CDR1 MNHEY and CDR2 SVGAGI. This CDR3 is built from 16 residues. Trimming took 2 bases from V and 7 from J; bases not matched to a gene: 9. In DNA form, the CDR3 reads TGTGCCAGCAGTTACACCTCAAACAGGGGGAGCGGGGAGCTGTTTTTT. This encodes CASSYTSNRGSGELFF.

This clonotype came up many times. The chain couples TRBV5-1 to TRBJ2-7; the D call may be TRBD1 or TRBD2 (5 bases each). V was pared by 5 bases and J by 4 bases, with 19 bases between. Germline lookup yields CDR1 SGHRS and CDR2 YFSETQ. CDR3 length: 15 residues. The CDR3 DNA reads as TGCGCCAGCAGTAGGGACGGCGACACCGGGTACGAGCAGTACTTC. Encoded protein: CASSRDGDTGYEQYF.

The V and J genes are TRBV4-1 and TRBJ1-2; D gene ambiguous. Trimming left V 1 base short and J 5 bases short, with 5 bases between. Germline CDR1 MGHRA, CDR2 YSYEKL. This CDR3 has 12 amino acids. DNA for the CDR3: TGCGCCAGCAGCCAAGTCAATTATGGCTACACCTTC. Its translation: CASSQVNYGYTF.

The table lists this clonotype with a few counts. The chain has TRBV7-2 and TRBJ2-4, with D possibly being TRBD1 (5 bases). The CDR3 consists of 14 residues. Germline V CDR1 and CDR2: SGHTA, FQGNSA. Trimming left V 1 base short and J 12 bases short, with 16 bases between. DNA of the CDR3: TGTGCCAGCAGCTTAGATGCACGGTGGGGCACTCAGTACTTC. Protein product: CASSLDARWGTQYF. The whole variable domain, remainder taken from reference TRBV7-2 and TRBJ2-4, is GAGVSQSPSNKVTEKGKDVELRCDPISGHTALYWYRQSLGQGLEFLIYFQGNSAPDKSGLPSDRFSAERTGGSVSTLTIQRTQQEDSAVYLCASSLDARWGTQYFGAGTRLSVL.

This clonotype was detected only a few times. This rearrangement joins TRBV7-2 to TRBJ1-6; D gene unclear. There are 17 residues in the CDR3. From germline, CDR1 is SGHTA and CDR2 FQGNSA. Trimming pared 4 bases from V and 5 bases from J, leaving 18 bases between. The DNA for the CDR3 is TGTGCCAGCAGCTGGGGAGACCACCGTATCCATAATTCACCCCTCCACTTT. This gives the protein CASSWGDHRIHNSPLHF. Together with reference TRBV7-2 and TRBJ1-6, the CDR3 gives the full variable domain: GAGVSQSPSNKVTEKGKDVELRCDPISGHTALYWYRQSLGQGLEFLIYFQGNSAPDKSGLPSDRFSAERTGGSVSTLTIQRTQQEDSAVYLCASSWGDHRIHNSPLHFGNGTRLTVT.

This clonotype has only a few counts. The V and J genes are TRBV5-1 and TRBJ2-3, with D unresolved. Per germline, CDR1 SGHRS and CDR2 YFSETQ. The CDR3 length is 15 residues. V dropped 4 bases and J dropped 0 bases, with 12 bases sitting between them. The CDR3: CASSDIVSSTDTQYF. Written as DNA, the CDR3 is TGCGCCAGCAGCGACATTGTGTCTAGCACAGATACGCAGTATTTT.

In this sample, this clonotype turned up once. This chain connects TRBV5-6 to TRBJ2-3, with 7 bases aligning to TRBD1. The germline V gene encodes CDR1 SGHDT and CDR2 YYEEEE. J lost 6 bases, V lost 4 bases, and 17 bases had no gene match. This CDR3 has 17 residues. CDR3 sequence reads: CASSTDTTGRLSDTQYF. The CDR3 DNA reads as TGTGCCAGCAGCACTGACACGACAGGGCGACTTTCTGATACGCAGTATTTT.

This clonotype was counted between two and nine times. The genes are TRBV10-1 and TRBJ2-7, with 7 bases identical to TRBD1. The CDR3 has 14 amino acids. The J segment lost 2 bases and the V segment lost 4 bases, leaving 5 bases of the junction unmatched. Germline assignment: CDR1 WNHNN and CDR2 SYGVQD (reference sequence). CDR3 sequence: CASSAGQETYEQYF. CDR3 DNA sequence: TGCGCCAGCAGTGCCGGACAGGAGACCTACGAGCAGTACTTC.

This clonotype was observed a few times. The chain uses TRBV7-2 and TRBJ2-7, with 7 bases aligning to TRBD1. The CDR3 has 15 amino acids. The germline V gene encodes CDR1 SGHTA and CDR2 FQGNSA. J was trimmed by 6 bases and V by 1 base; bases with no gene match: 9. This chain's CDR3 is CASSLGGTAGGEQYV. The DNA of the CDR3 is TGTGCCAGCAGCTTAGGGGGGACAGCAGGAGGCGAGCAGTACGTC.

The chain uses TRBV15 and TRBJ1-3, with D perhaps TRBD1 (5 bases). V was cut by 4 bases and J by 8 bases, with 12 bases left in between. Germline assignment: CDR1 LNHNV and CDR2 YYDKDF (reference sequence). The CDR3 runs to 13 residues. The CDR3 loop reads CATSTRGSDTIYF. For the CDR3, the DNA is TGTGCCACCAGCACCCGGGGGTCGGACACCATATATTTT.

This clonotype has a handful of counts. This chain uses TRBV19 with TRBJ1-5; possibly TRBD1 for D (6 bases). V was shortened by 9 bases and J by 2 bases, with 14 bases between the two germline ends. The CDR3 consists of 14 residues. Germline values: CDR1 LNHDA, CDR2 SQIVND (reference sequence). In DNA, the CDR3 is TGTGCCAGCGGGCCTGGGGGCCGCAATCAGCCCCAGCATTTT. Translation gives CASGPGGRNQPQHF.

This clonotype has a handful of counts. The chain is built from TRBV7-9 and TRBJ2-7, with D perhaps TRBD1 (5 bases). With 1 base removed from V and 0 bases from J, the gap between germline ends came to 13 bases. The germline V gene encodes CDR1 SEHNR and CDR2 FQNEAQ (reference sequence). CDR3 length: 16 residues. The DNA for the CDR3 is TGTGCCAGCAGCTTAGGACAGTTGGCGGTCTCCTACGAGCAGTACTTC. It encodes CASSLGQLAVSYEQYF. Combining the CDR3 with reference TRBV7-9 and TRBJ2-7 gives the whole variable domain DTGVSQNPRHKITKRGQNVTFRCDPISEHNRLYWYRQTLGQGPEFLTYFQNEAQLEKSRLLSDRFSAERPKGSFSTLEIQRTEQGDSAMYLCASSLGQLAVSYEQYFGPGTRLTVT.

This clonotype was counted many times. The chain recombines TRBV10-1 with TRBJ2-7, with no clear D. Between the trimmed V and J ends, which lost 0 bases and 3 bases, there was a span of 6 bases. Per germline, CDR1 WNHNN and CDR2 SYGVQD (reference sequence). The CDR3 has 13 residues. The CDR3 nucleotides read TGCGCCAGCAGTGAGTCGATTAGCTACGAGCAGTACTTC. Translation: CASSESISYEQYF.

The rearrangement uses TRBV30 and TRBJ2-7; D gene ambiguous. Germline V gene lookup returns CDR1 GTSNPN and CDR2 SVGIG (reference sequence). The ends were cut back, 0 bases at V and 6 bases at J, with 6 bases in the middle. This CDR3 region has 11 residues. The CDR3: CAWSVSGEQYF. The CDR3 DNA reads as TGTGCCTGGAGTGTATCCGGCGAGCAGTACTTC.

The chain recombines TRBV5-1 with TRBJ1-2, with D maybe TRBD1 (5 bases). The germline V and J ends were trimmed by 4 bases and 0 bases, with 10 bases remaining between them. This CDR3 comprises 14 residues. Germline V gene sequence: CDR1 SGHRS, CDR2 YFSETQ. This CDR3 reads CASSPTGPNYGYTF. The DNA of the CDR3 is TGCGCCAGCAGCCCGACGGGGCCTAACTATGGCTACACCTTC.

There are many counts of this clonotype. The V and J genes are TRBV5-5 and TRBJ2-3; 10 nucleotides agree with TRBD1. The CDR3 runs to 15 residues. CDR1 and CDR2 (germline): SGHKS, YYEKEE (reference sequence). Trimming cost V 5 bases and J 1 base; bases outside gene matches: 4. CDR3 sequence reads: CASSLGQGGTDTQYF. The CDR3 region has the DNA TGTGCCAGCAGTTTAGGACAGGGGGGCACAGATACGCAGTATTTT.

This chain joins TRBV6-2 or TRBV6-3 and TRBJ1-6; D gene unclear. The CDR3 consists of 13 residues. CDR1 and CDR2 from the germline V gene are MNHEY and SVGEGT. V lost 6 bases and J lost 9, with 12 bases in between. The CDR3 bases are TGTGCCAGCAGCCCCGCGAGCGTTTCACCCCTCCACTTT. Its protein product is CASSPASVSPLHF.

The genes are TRBV20-1 and TRBJ1-4; D is undetermined. The length of the CDR3 is 13 residues. Trimming stripped 3 bases from V and 2 bases from J, with 7 bases between. Germline V gene data show CDR1 as DFQATT and CDR2 as SNEGSKA (reference sequence). The CDR3 spells CSASPSTNEKLFF. The DNA for the CDR3 is TGCAGTGCTAGTCCCTCCACTAATGAAAAACTGTTTTTT.

This chain links TRBV5-5 with TRBJ2-3, with D possibly TRBD2 on 6 matching bases. The CDR3 has 16 amino acids. Germline V gene lookup returns CDR1 SGHKS and CDR2 YYEKEE (reference sequence). V lost 3 bases and J 0 bases, leaving 14 bases between the germline ends. CDR3 loop: CASSWGVGGSTDTQYF. DNA of the CDR3: TGTGCCAGCAGCTGGGGGGTCGGTGGAAGCACAGATACGCAGTATTTT.

The chain carries TRBV6-5 and TRBJ1-2, with TRBD1 matching over 7 bases. The CDR3 loop spans 13 amino acids. Trimming removed 7 bases from V and 3 bases from J; junction bases left unmatched: 5. Per the germline V gene, CDR1 is MNHEY and CDR2 is SVGAGI. The CDR3 DNA reads as TGTGCCAGCAAGGAGGGGGCTCACTATGGCTACACCTTC. This encodes CASKEGAHYGYTF.

Only a few counts were recorded for this clonotype. The J gene is TRBJ2-7, the V gene TRBV20-1, with D maybe TRBD1 (5 bases). Germline values: CDR1 DFQATT, CDR2 SNEGSKA (reference sequence). The V end was cut by 5 bases, the J end by 3 bases, with 17 bases between. This CDR3 is built from 14 residues. The CDR3 region has the DNA TGCAGTGCTTCCACAGGTACAACGAACTACGAGCAGTACGTC. Translation gives CSASTGTTNYEQYV.

The CDR3 spells CATSREVPVGEPQHF. CDR3 bases: TGTGCCACCAGCAGAGAGGTCCCCGTGGGAGAGCCCCAGCATTTT. The genes are TRBV15 and TRBJ1-5; no definite D call. With 0 bases removed from V and 8 bases from J, the gap between germline ends came to 14 bases. This CDR3 comprises 15 residues. The V gene's germline CDR1 is LNHNV and CDR2 YYDKDF (reference sequence).

The rearrangement links TRBV15 to TRBJ1-4; 8 bases agree with TRBD1. The CDR3 consists of 15 residues. Germline loops: CDR1 LNHNV, CDR2 YYDKDF (reference sequence). V was clipped by 0 bases and J by 8 bases; unmatched bases: 5. CDR3 in amino acids: CATSRDAGGLEKLFF. CDR3 nucleotide sequence: TGTGCCACCAGCAGAGATGCAGGGGGCTTAGAAAAACTGTTTTTT.

This clonotype appeared a few times. The CDR3 is CASTRGGAGTYEQYV. In DNA, the CDR3 is TGTGCCAGCACCCGAGGGGGGGCCGGGACTTACGAGCAGTACGTC. The J gene is TRBJ2-7, the V gene TRBV28; perhaps TRBD2 as D (7 bases). V lost 7 bases and J lost 4, with 20 bases in between. This CDR3 spans 15 amino acids. Germline V gene data show CDR1 as MDHEN and CDR2 as SYDVKM.

This clonotype has a handful of counts. The CDR3 region has the DNA TGTGCCAGCAGCTTTGGACAGAACTCAGGAAACACCATATATTTT. It yields the protein CASSFGQNSGNTIYF. V is TRBV7-8 and J is TRBJ1-3, with D possibly TRBD1 on 6 matching bases. This CDR3 contains 15 residues. Germline CDR1 SGHVS, CDR2 FQNEAQ. Trimming shortened V by 3 bases and J by 4 bases, and 13 bases separated the two germline ends.